This TCR beta chain was observed in a study of T-cell memory formation after mild COVID-19. Overall study findings and caveats: Day 15 to 85 contractors were CD4/CD8 balanced; later expanders leaned CD4+.

The 5'RACE method, run with constant-segment primers, produced TCR alpha and TCR beta cDNA libraries (carrying sample barcodes and UMIs). TCRdb reprocessed the 5' RACE reads via MiXCR and lists one record per CDR3 protein. The repertoire has 210,000 or so distinct CDR3 sequences, about 11% of them found once; the top ten carry around 3.3%. This CDR3 is 13 amino acids long. Germline CDR1 DFQATT, CDR2 SNEGSKA (reference sequence). The ends lost 3 bases at V and 2 bases at J; junction bases unmatched: 2. This clonotype turned up a few times. The antigen is undetermined. This receptor was taken from a young man who had mild COVID-19 (a few samples of this study predate the infection). Cell type and time point are not known. V usage is TRBV20-1 and J usage is TRBJ2-7; 9 bases align to TRBD1. The sample comprised PBMCs or a T cell subset sorted from them (not recorded which). CDR3: CSARTGGPYEQYF. CDR3 nucleotides: TGCAGTGCTAGGACAGGGGGACCCTACGAGCAGTACTTC.